The clone carrying this TCR beta chain turned up a few times. Its target is not known. This record belongs to a study of CD8 T cells in ankylosing spondylitis. Whole-study findings and limits: Some of these motif variants have turned up before, in reports on reactive arthritis synovial fluid and blood. Significantly higher representation of disease-linked clones was reported for matched ankylosing spondylitis synovial fluid. A TCR beta motif made of fewer than 10 highly homologous variants seemed typical of ankylosing spondylitis blood. A CD8+ phenotype characterized the disease-linked clones, which were relatively rare in peripheral blood.

As the method for making TCR beta libraries, quantitative 5'-RACE with molecular barcodes was used. In TCRdb, the 5' RACE reads were re-called with MiXCR into one record per CDR3 protein. The data hold 300,000 to 400,000 distinct CDR3 sequences, with 20% to 25% observed a single time. V gave up 2 bases and J gave up 5 bases, with 12 bases separating them. The CDR3 has 14 residues. V is TRBV12-3 or TRBV12-4 and J is TRBJ1-1, with unresolved D. The TCR was taken from a male donor with ankylosing spondylitis. Sequenced input: blood, either unsorted or a sorted T cell fraction (not recorded which). Written as DNA, the CDR3 is TGTGCCAGCAGTTTACGGCGCCCGCAGACTGAAGCTTTCTTT. Protein sequence: CASSLRRPQTEAFF.